A single sample is the source of the 24 T cell receptor beta chains below, sequenced in a study of shared clonotypes between healthy human individuals. Assay: immunoSEQ multiplex PCR; the TCRdb copy retains only in-frame clones and omits some. The data contain under 1,100,000 clones, about 84% of them seen just once; the ten biggest clones take up roughly 0.65%. The sample comprised memory CD4+ T cells from PBMCs. Subset given: CD45RA-negative fraction. These receptors were collected from a man between 18 and 35 years old in good health. Some clones in this sample may be carry-over from other donors' samples.

J is TRBJ2-6 and V is TRBV7-2; D may correspond to TRBD1 or TRBD2 (7 bases each). Trimming removed 6 bases from V and 2 bases from J, with 11 bases in between. The CDR3 runs to 15 residues. Germline CDR1 and CDR2: SGHTA and FQGNSA. The CDR3 nucleotides read TGTGCCAGCAGGGGAGGGGGCGCTGGGGCCAACGTCCTGACTTTC. It specifies CASRGGGAGANVLTF. Based on the CDR3 plus reference TRBV7-2 and TRBJ2-6, the full variable domain is GAGVSQSPSNKVTEKGKDVELRCDPISGHTALYWYRQSLGQGLEFLIYFQGNSAPDKSGLPSDRFSAERTGGSVSTLTIQRTQQEDSAVYLCASRGGGAGANVLTFGAGSRLTVL.

V usage is TRBV6-1 and J usage is TRBJ1-5; D remains ambiguous. Germline assignment: CDR1 MNHNS and CDR2 SASEGT. V lost 6 bases and J 6 bases, leaving 15 bases between the germline ends. The CDR3 extends over 14 amino acids. CDR3 region: CASRNRVPRQPQHF. In DNA, the CDR3 is TGTGCCAGCAGGAATAGGGTACCGCGTCAGCCCCAGCATTTT.

This clone came up a few times. This sequence joins TRBV7-3 and TRBJ1-2; 11 bases are a match to TRBD1. The J segment lost 5 bases and the V segment lost 5 bases, leaving 13 bases of the junction unmatched. The germline V gene has CDR1 SGHTA and CDR2 FQGTGA. This CDR3 comprises 17 residues. The CDR3 sequence: CASSRGSGTGGRYGYTF. The CDR3 nucleotides are TGTGCCAGCAGCCGCGGTTCCGGGACAGGGGGTCGGTATGGCTACACCTTC.

The chain has TRBV10-3 and TRBJ2-7; no definite D call. Deletions cut 6 bases from V and 3 bases from J, with 9 bases between. This CDR3 contains 12 residues. Germline lookup yields CDR1 ENHRY and CDR2 SYGVKD. The CDR3 here is CAIRDENYEQYF. Here the CDR3 DNA reads TGTGCCATCAGGGATGAGAACTACGAGCAGTACTTC.

The chain joins TRBV7-3 to TRBJ2-7, with D hard to call. Germline loops: CDR1 SGHTA, CDR2 FQGTGA. The CDR3 runs 13 residues. Trimming took 1 base from V and 2 from J, leaving 6 bases between them. The CDR3 DNA reads as TGTGCCAGCAGCTTAAACCCAACCTACGAGCAGTACTTC. It is translated as CASSLNPTYEQYF.

This clone was observed a handful of times. V and J are TRBV4-3 and TRBJ2-7; D gene ambiguous. Germline V lookup: CDR1 LGHNA, CDR2 YSLEER. The ends were cut back, 1 base at V and 2 bases at J, with 6 bases in the middle. The CDR3 totals 13 residues. In nucleotides, the CDR3 is TGCGCCAGCAGCCAAGCGCCCGCCTACGAGCAGTACTTC. It translates to CASSQAPAYEQYF.

This chain joins TRBV6-5 and TRBJ2-1; 9 positions match TRBD2. Trimming cost V 9 bases and J 4 bases; bases outside gene matches: 7. Germline V gene lookup returns CDR1 MNHEY and CDR2 SVGAGI. The CDR3 covers 14 residues. CDR3 sequence (DNA): TGTGCCAGTGGTCGGCTAGCGGGATACAATGAGCAGTTCTTC. Residues: CASGRLAGYNEQFF.

This clone was seen just once. This chain joins TRBV6-1 and TRBJ2-5; D call uncertain. This CDR3 has 13 amino acids. The V end was cut by 6 bases, the J end by 1 base, with 9 bases between. Per the germline V gene, CDR1 is MNHNS and CDR2 is SASEGT. CDR3 amino acids: CASRGRPQETQYF. CDR3 DNA sequence: TGTGCCAGCAGAGGACGACCCCAAGAGACCCAGTACTTC.

This clone was seen a single time. V is TRBV15 and J is TRBJ2-4, with 11 bases identical to TRBD2. This CDR3 region has 17 residues. Trimming took 2 bases from V and 7 from J; bases not matched to a gene: 10. Germline V gene sequence: CDR1 LNHNV, CDR2 YYDKDF (reference sequence). The CDR3 sequence is CATSRSSGRALGNIQYF. In nucleotides, the CDR3 is TGTGCCACCAGCAGAAGTAGCGGGAGGGCCCTCGGGAACATTCAGTACTTC.

A word on this clone: Different DNA sequences within this sample yield the same CDR3. V usage is TRBV19 and J usage is TRBJ2-1; D is unresolved. Germline loops: CDR1 LNHDA, CDR2 SQIVND (reference sequence). This CDR3 has 13 amino acids. Trimming shortened V by 3 bases and J by 3 bases, and 6 bases separated the two germline ends. The CDR3 spells CASSISNYNEQFF. CDR3 bases: TGTGCCAGTAGTATCTCGAACTACAATGAGCAGTTCTTC. The complete variable domain, with remaining parts taken from reference TRBV19 and TRBJ2-1, reads DGGITQSPKYLFRKEGQNVTLSCEQNLNHDAMYWYRQDPGQGLRLIYYSQIVNDFQKGDIAEGYSVSREKKESFPLTVTSAQKNPTAFYLCASSISNYNEQFFGPGTRLTVL.

As for this clone: The sample carries other DNA sequences with the same CDR3. V and J are TRBV9 and TRBJ2-1; 11 bases fit TRBD2. The V gene end was trimmed by 3 bases and the J gene end by 9 bases; junction bases not matched to a gene: 8. CDR3 length equals 15 residues. Germline CDR1 reads SGDLS; CDR2 reads YYNGEE. CDR3 nucleotides: TGTGCCAGCAGCGCAACTAGCGGGAGTGGGGGTGAGCAGTTCTTC. This encodes CASSATSGSGGEQFF.

The CDR3 DNA is TGTGCCAGCAGCCCAGGAGGGGGACAGGTCGAGCAGTTCTTC. This sequence encodes CASSPGGGQVEQFF. V is TRBV9 and J is TRBJ2-1, with 8 positions matching TRBD1. The CDR3 extends over 14 amino acids. The junction had 10 bases not matched to a gene; V was cut back by 4 bases and J by 10 bases. CDR1 is SGDLS and CDR2 is YYNGEE in the germline V gene.

Of note for this clone: The sample contains more than one DNA sequence encoding this CDR3. The rearrangement uses TRBV19 and TRBJ2-7, with 7 positions matching TRBD1. Germline V CDR1 and CDR2: LNHDA, SQIVND (reference sequence). With 4 bases clipped from V and 2 bases from J, the junction kept 5 bases outside the gene matches. This CDR3 contains 14 residues. The CDR3 DNA reads as TGTGCCAGTAGTACCGGGGACAGACCCTACGAGCAGTACTTC. Translating gives CASSTGDRPYEQYF.

J is TRBJ2-1 and V is TRBV9; possible D gene TRBD2, 6 bases. V lost 1 base and J 8 bases, leaving 19 bases between the germline ends. Germline CDR1 is SGDLS and CDR2 is YYNGEE. The CDR3 loop spans 16 amino acids. CDR3 DNA sequence: TGTGCCAGCAGCGTAAGTGGTAGCGGAGGGCGGGATGAGCAGTTCTTC. Translating it yields CASSVSGSGGRDEQFF.

This chain joins TRBV15 and TRBJ2-7, with D uncertain. The CDR3 has 14 amino acids. The V end was cut by 0 bases, the J end by 2 bases, with 8 bases between. Germline V gene sequence: CDR1 LNHNV, CDR2 YYDKDF (reference sequence). The CDR3 coding sequence is TGTGCCACCAGCAGAGAGGCAAATGCCTACGAGCAGTACTTC. Translated, it gives CATSREANAYEQYF.

The CDR3 spells CASNPGQGFSYEQYF. In DNA, the CDR3 is TGTGCCAGCAACCCGGGACAGGGGTTCTCCTACGAGCAGTACTTC. The V gene is TRBV27, the J gene TRBJ2-7; 10 bases are a match to TRBD1. Unmatched junction bases numbered 6, after V lost 7 bases and J lost 0 bases. This CDR3 spans 15 amino acids. CDR1 is MNHEY, CDR2 SMNVEV, per germline (reference sequence).

The chain employs TRBV5-1 and TRBJ2-3; D ambiguous. Germline V gene data show CDR1 as SGHRS and CDR2 as YFSETQ. CDR3 length equals 16 residues. V lost 0 bases, J lost 0 bases, and 11 bases lay in between. The CDR3 is CASSLAERASTDTQYF. CDR3 in DNA: TGCGCCAGCAGCTTGGCTGAACGGGCTAGCACAGATACGCAGTATTTT. Filled out from reference TRBV5-1 and TRBJ2-3, the complete variable domain reads KAGVTQTPRYLIKTRGQQVTLSCSPISGHRSVSWYQQTPGQGLQFLFEYFSETQRNKGNFPGRFSGRQFSNSRSEMNVSTLELGDSALYLCASSLAERASTDTQYFGPGTRLTVL.

V is TRBV7-2 and J is TRBJ1-2; weak D call: TRBD1 (5 bases). The germline gives CDR1 SGHTA, CDR2 FQGNSA. The V end was cut by 5 bases, the J end by 2 bases, with 15 bases between. The CDR3 sequence is 15 residues long. The CDR3 sequence: CASSGMRGQNYGYTF. CDR3 bases: TGTGCCAGCAGCGGAATGAGGGGTCAAAACTATGGCTACACCTTC.

V and J are TRBV29-1 and TRBJ2-6; 9 bases agree with TRBD2. The CDR3 covers 16 residues. CDR1 is SQVTM and CDR2 is ANQGSEA in the germline V gene. The junction had 3 bases not matched to a gene; V was cut back by 3 bases and J by 0 bases. The CDR3 DNA follows: TGCAGCGTTGATGCGGGAGGGTCCTCTGGGGCCAACGTCCTGACTTTC. This gives the protein CSVDAGGSSGANVLTF.

The gene calls are TRBV7-8 and TRBJ1-3, with 7 bases aligning to TRBD1. Trimming removed 5 bases from V and 7 bases from J; junction bases left unmatched: 8. CDR3 length: 14 residues. The germline gives CDR1 SGHVS, CDR2 FQNEAQ. The CDR3 region has the DNA TGTGCCAGCAGCCTCCGGGACAGAGATAACACCATATATTTT. Residues: CASSLRDRDNTIYF.

This sequence joins TRBV28 and TRBJ2-3; D unresolved. The CDR3 is 12 amino acids. V lost 2 bases and J 7 bases, leaving 7 bases between the germline ends. Germline V gene sequence: CDR1 MDHEN, CDR2 SYDVKM. This CDR3 is CASSLNSNTQYF. The CDR3 DNA reads TGTGCCAGCAGTTTAAATTCGAATACGCAGTATTTT.

The chain recombines TRBV9 with TRBJ2-1, with TRBD1 as a possible D gene (6 bases). The V end was cut by 7 bases, the J end by 5 bases, with 10 bases between. The CDR3 spans 12 residues. Germline loops: CDR1 SGDLS, CDR2 YYNGEE. The CDR3 is CASQGNDNEQFF. CDR3 nucleotide sequence: TGTGCCAGCCAGGGGAACGACAATGAGCAGTTCTTC.

In DNA form, the CDR3 reads TGTGCCAGCAGTTTGGAAGGACGCACAGATACGCAGTATTTT. Translated: CASSLEGRTDTQYF. The chain combines TRBV28 with TRBJ2-3, with D uncertain. CDR1 is MDHEN and CDR2 is SYDVKM in the germline V gene. Deletions cut 3 bases from V and 1 base from J, with 8 bases between. The CDR3 extends over 14 amino acids. The full variable domain, its missing parts supplied by reference TRBV28 and TRBJ2-3, is DVKVTQSSRYLVKRTGEKVFLECVQDMDHENMFWYRQDPGLGLRLIYFSYDVKMKEKGDIPEGYSVSREKKERFSLILESASTNQTSMYLCASSLEGRTDTQYFGPGTRLTVL.

This chain joins TRBV6-1 and TRBJ2-1, with 8 positions matching TRBD2. V was pared by 11 bases and J by 4 bases, with 10 bases of the junction left unmatched. Germline V gene sequence: CDR1 MNHNS, CDR2 SASEGT. This CDR3 has 14 amino acids. Written as DNA, the CDR3 is TGTGCCGCCAAGGAGCTAGCGGGTTACAATGAGCAGTTCTTC. It is translated as CAAKELAGYNEQFF.